These T cell receptor beta chains were read from a single sample in a study of cytomegalovirus exposure and HLA in healthy donors. Sequencing used immunoSEQ multiplex PCR; TCRdb keeps in-frame clones, though not all of them. The data hold some 80,000 clones, with around 78% observed a single time. The specimen sequenced was PBMCs. The origin of the receptors is a man aged 40-50 years in good health and CMV-seronegative. The CDR3 runs from the conserved cysteine through the conserved F or W. The D gene is left open where the match is weak. For some rows the clone size is stated as once, few or many, or as a class when expanded; others skip it.

len: 14; d_gene: TRBD1; j_gene: TRBJ1-2; v_gene: TRBV10-1; abundance: -; CDR3aa: CASSPGTGEIGYTF; CDR3nt: TGCGCCAGCTCCCCCGGGACAGGGGAAATTGGCTACACCTTC
len: 16; d_gene: TRBD1; j_gene: TRBJ1-1; v_gene: TRBV4-2; abundance: -; CDR3aa: CASSPTTGIMNTEAFF; CDR3nt: TGTGCCAGCAGCCCGACGACAGGGATTATGAACACTGAAGCTTTCTTT
len: 15; d_gene: -; j_gene: TRBJ1-5; v_gene: TRBV30; abundance: -; CDR3aa: CAWSVLSGVDQPQHF; CDR3nt: TGTGCCTGGAGTGTACTCTCAGGGGTAGATCAGCCCCAGCATTTT
len: 15; d_gene: -; j_gene: TRBJ2-1; v_gene: TRBV7-3; abundance: -; CDR3aa: CASSSDSLNYNEQFF; CDR3nt: TGTGCCAGCAGCTCGGACAGCTTGAACTACAATGAGCAGTTCTTC
len: 14; d_gene: -; j_gene: TRBJ1-1; v_gene: TRBV7-2; abundance: -; CDR3aa: CASSLEPRGTEAFF; CDR3nt: TGTGCCAGCAGCTTAGAACCCCGAGGGACTGAAGCTTTCTTT
len: 15; d_gene: -; j_gene: TRBJ2-7; v_gene: TRBV25-1; abundance: once; CDR3aa: CASSAWTGRGDEQYF; CDR3nt: TGTGCCAGCAGTGCTTGGACAGGCCGCGGGGACGAGCAGTACTTC
len: 13; d_gene: -; j_gene: TRBJ1-4; v_gene: TRBV18; abundance: -; CDR3aa: CASSSTGNEKLFF; CDR3nt: TGTGCCAGCTCATCCACAGGCAATGAAAAACTGTTTTTT
len: 15; d_gene: -; j_gene: TRBJ2-2; v_gene: TRBV5-1; abundance: -; CDR3aa: CASRTGELYTGELFF; CDR3nt: TGCGCCAGCAGGACAGGAGAGCTCTACACCGGGGAGCTGTTTTTT
len: 19; d_gene: -; j_gene: TRBJ1-4; v_gene: TRBV5-8; abundance: -; CDR3aa: CASSLVGGGRSSTNEKLFF; CDR3nt: TGTGCCAGCAGCTTGGTAGGCGGAGGACGATCTTCAACTAATGAAAAACTGTTTTTT
len: 13; d_gene: -; j_gene: TRBJ1-4; v_gene: TRBV9; abundance: few; CDR3aa: CASTKGGVGELFF; CDR3nt: TGTGCCAGCACCAAAGGAGGGGTTGGGGAACTGTTTTTT
len: 15; d_gene: TRBD1; j_gene: TRBJ2-5; v_gene: TRBV5-4; abundance: -; CDR3aa: CASSTPTRGMETQYF; CDR3nt: TGTGCCAGCAGCACACCTACCAGGGGGATGGAGACCCAGTACTTC
len: 14; d_gene: TRBD1; j_gene: TRBJ2-7; v_gene: TRBV27; abundance: many; CDR3aa: CASSYGTGMYEQYF; CDR3nt: TGTGCCAGCAGCTATGGGACAGGGATGTACGAGCAGTACTTC
len: 9; d_gene: -; j_gene: TRBJ2-7; v_gene: TRBV20-1; abundance: once; CDR3aa: CSASAEQYF; CDR3nt: TGCAGTGCAAGCGCCGAGCAGTACTTC
len: 16; d_gene: -; j_gene: TRBJ2-3; v_gene: TRBV9; abundance: -; CDR3aa: CASSRGLAGSTDTQYF; CDR3nt: TGTGCCAGCTCCAGGGGGCTAGCGGGGTCCACAGATACGCAGTATTTT
len: 18; d_gene: -; j_gene: TRBJ2-1; v_gene: TRBV23-1; abundance: -; CDR3aa: CASSQGSWQGHSYNEQFF; CDR3nt: TGCGCCAGCAGTCAAGGTTCTTGGCAGGGGCACTCCTACAATGAGCAGTTCTTC
len: 12; d_gene: -; j_gene: TRBJ2-2; v_gene: TRBV27; abundance: -; CDR3aa: CASSLTFGELFF; CDR3nt: TGTGCCAGCAGTCTAACGTTCGGGGAGCTGTTTTTT
len: 15; d_gene: -; j_gene: TRBJ1-1; v_gene: TRBV5-5; abundance: -; CDR3aa: CASSLEGQRRAEAFF; CDR3nt: TGTGCCAGCAGCTTGGAGGGGCAGCGAAGGGCTGAAGCTTTCTTT
len: 18; d_gene: TRBD2; j_gene: TRBJ2-3; v_gene: TRBV7-2; abundance: -; CDR3aa: CASSETSGGATSTDTQYF; CDR3nt: TGTGCCAGCAGCGAAACTAGCGGGGGGGCCACTAGCACAGATACGCAGTATTTT
len: 14; d_gene: -; j_gene: TRBJ2-2; v_gene: TRBV7-3; abundance: -; CDR3aa: CASSATTNTGELFF; CDR3nt: TGTGCCAGCAGCGCCACAACGAACACCGGGGAGCTGTTTTTT
len: 17; d_gene: -; j_gene: TRBJ2-2; v_gene: TRBV21-1; abundance: -; CDR3aa: CASSKRPGGRVTGELFF; CDR3nt: TGTGCCAGCAGCAAACGTCCGGGAGGGCGCGTTACCGGGGAGCTGTTTTTT
len: 10; d_gene: -; j_gene: TRBJ1-1; v_gene: TRBV28; abundance: -; CDR3aa: CASSSGEAFF; CDR3nt: TGTGCCAGCAGCTCGGGAGAAGCTTTCTTT
len: 14; d_gene: TRBD1; j_gene: TRBJ2-7; v_gene: TRBV6-5; abundance: few; CDR3aa: CASSQRQGKYEQYF; CDR3nt: TGTGCCAGCAGTCAACGACAGGGAAAGTACGAGCAGTACTTC
len: 13; d_gene: -; j_gene: TRBJ2-7; v_gene: TRBV28; abundance: -; CDR3aa: CASSRPGNPEQYF; CDR3nt: TGTGCCAGCAGCCGCCCAGGAAACCCCGAGCAGTACTTC
len: 16; d_gene: TRBD1; j_gene: TRBJ2-7; v_gene: TRBV6-6; abundance: -; CDR3aa: CASSYSGGQGGDAQYF; CDR3nt: TGTGCCAGCAGTTACTCGGGGGGACAGGGGGGAGATGCGCAGTACTTC
len: 16; d_gene: -; j_gene: TRBJ1-1; v_gene: TRBV7-2; abundance: -; CDR3aa: CASSLTPENMNTEAFF; CDR3nt: TGTGCCAGCAGCTTAACACCGGAGAACATGAACACTGAAGCTTTCTTT
len: 15; d_gene: -; j_gene: TRBJ2-7; v_gene: TRBV7-2; abundance: few; CDR3aa: CASSLGQWSSYEQYF; CDR3nt: TGTGCCAGCAGCTTAGGGCAGTGGAGCTCCTACGAGCAGTACTTC